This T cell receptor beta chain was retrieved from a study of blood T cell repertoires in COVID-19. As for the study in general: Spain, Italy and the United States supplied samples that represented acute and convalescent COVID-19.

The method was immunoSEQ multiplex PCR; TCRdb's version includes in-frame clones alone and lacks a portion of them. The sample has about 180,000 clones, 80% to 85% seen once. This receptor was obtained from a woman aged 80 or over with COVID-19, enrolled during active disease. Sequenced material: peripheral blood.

The CDR3 DNA follows: TGCGCCAGCAGCCGGGGACAGGGAGGTGGCTACACCTTC. Translated, it gives CASSRGQGGGYTF. The rearrangement uses TRBV5-1 and TRBJ1-2; 9 positions match TRBD1. The J segment lost 7 bases and the V segment lost 4 bases, leaving 5 bases of the junction unmatched. CDR3 length equals 13 residues. Germline CDR1 and CDR2: SGHRS and YFSETQ.